This TCR beta chain comes out of a study of identical twins. A few counts support this clonotype. The CDR3 length is 15 residues. With 3 bases clipped from V and 6 bases from J, the junction kept 12 bases outside the gene matches. Germline V gene data show CDR1 as DFQATT and CDR2 as SNEGSKA (reference sequence). MiXCR was run by TCRdb on the 5' RACE reads, yielding one entry per CDR3 protein. The sample lists around 340,000 distinct CDR3 sequences, 9% to 10% occurring once. The sample was naive T cells sorted from blood. This chain connects TRBV20-1 to TRBJ2-7, with TRBD2 identical over 9 bases. The source of this sequence is a woman between 50 and 59 years old in good health. CDR3 sequence reads: CSASQQRTSAAEQYF. The CDR3 DNA follows: TGCAGTGCTAGCCAGCAAAGGACTAGCGCGGCCGAGCAGTACTTC.